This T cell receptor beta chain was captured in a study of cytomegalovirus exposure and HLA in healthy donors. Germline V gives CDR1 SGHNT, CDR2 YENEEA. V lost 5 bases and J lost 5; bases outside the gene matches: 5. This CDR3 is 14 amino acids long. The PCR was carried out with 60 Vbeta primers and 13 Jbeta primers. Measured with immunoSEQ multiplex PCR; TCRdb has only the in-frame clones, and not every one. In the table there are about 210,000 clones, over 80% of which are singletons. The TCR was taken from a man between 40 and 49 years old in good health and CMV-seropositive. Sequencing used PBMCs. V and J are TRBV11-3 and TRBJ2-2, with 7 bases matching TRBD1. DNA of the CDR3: TGTGCCAGCAGCCCTGGACAGGCTACCGGGGAGCTGTTTTTT. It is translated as CASSPGQATGELFF. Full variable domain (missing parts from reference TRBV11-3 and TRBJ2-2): EAGVVQSPRYKIIEKKQPVAFWCNPISGHNTLYWYLQNLGQGPELLIRYENEEAVDDSQLPKDRFSAERLKGVDSTLKIQPAELGDSAVYLCASSPGQATGELFFGEGSRLTVL.